These T cell receptor beta chains were read from a single sample in a study of blood T cell repertoires in COVID-19. This table comes from immunoSEQ multiplex PCR, and its TCRdb copy is limited to in-frame clones, with some not included. The sample shows 300,000 to 400,000 clones, 80% to 90% of them seen only once. Specimen: PBMCs or T cells enriched from blood (not recorded which). The receptor set was obtained from a woman in her thirties or forties with acute COVID-19. The CDR3 runs from the conserved cysteine through the conserved F or W. Each record gives: CDR3 length, J gene, clone size, V gene, D gene, CDR3 DNA, CDR3 protein. A D gene is named only where the DNA matches it firmly. Clone sizes are given selectively: once, few, many, or a class where the clone is expanded.

18,TRBJ2-7,NA,TRBV18,NA,TGTGCCAGCTCACCACCGGTGCTGATCGGGAATGCTTTTGACGAGCAGTACTTC,CASSPPVLIGNAFDEQYF
13,TRBJ1-2,NA,TRBV5-8,NA,TGTGCCAGCAGCCCCCCGGGCGGGGAGAGCTACACCTTC,CASSPPGGESYTF
14,TRBJ1-6,NA,TRBV3-1/TRBV3-2,NA,TGTGCCAGCAGCCAAGTACAGGATAATTCACCCCTCCACTTT,CASSQVQDNSPLHF
14,TRBJ2-5,NA,TRBV9,NA,TGTGCCAGCAGCCTCTCCGAGGCGTTTGAGACCCAGTACTTC,CASSLSEAFETQYF
16,TRBJ1-1,many,TRBV6-2/TRBV6-3,NA,TGTGCCAGCAGTTACTCAGGAGGAGGGAAGAACACTGAAGCTTTCTTT,CASSYSGGGKNTEAFF
14,TRBJ2-2,NA,TRBV6-5,NA,TGTGCCAGCATCCGGGATATGAACACCGGGGAGCTGTTTTTT,CASIRDMNTGELFF
15,TRBJ1-3,NA,TRBV3-1/TRBV3-2,NA,TGTGCCAGCAGCCAGGGGGCCCAATCTGGAAACACCATATATTTT,CASSQGAQSGNTIYF
14,TRBJ1-5,NA,TRBV2,NA,TGTGCCAGCAGTGAACAGACTTTCAATCAGCCCCAGCATTTT,CASSEQTFNQPQHF
16,TRBJ1-2,NA,TRBV6-6,NA,TGTGCCAGCAGTTACTCCGCGCAGGGATCGGCATATGGCTACACCTTC,CASSYSAQGSAYGYTF
14,TRBJ1-3,NA,TRBV7-9,NA,TGTGCCAGCAGCCTTGGGCGCGCCGCAAACACCATATATTTT,CASSLGRAANTIYF
12,TRBJ1-2,NA,TRBV28,NA,TGTGCCAGCAGTTTCGCGGGTAGTGGCTACACCTTC,CASSFAGSGYTF
13,TRBJ1-2,NA,TRBV5-5,NA,TGTGCCAGCAGCTTGGGTGGAGGACGGGGCTACACCTTC,CASSLGGGRGYTF
15,TRBJ2-2,NA,TRBV5-6,TRBD1,TGTGCCAGCAGCTGGGGACAGGGGAACACCGGGGAGCTGTTTTTT,CASSWGQGNTGELFF
18,TRBJ2-1,NA,TRBV7-9,TRBD2,TGTGCCAGCAGCTCGGGGACTAGCGGGTATAGCTCCTACAATGAGCAGTTCTTC,CASSSGTSGYSSYNEQFF
15,TRBJ2-2,many,TRBV5-8,NA,TGTGCCAGCAGCTTGGATCAGGGGCATACCGGGGAGCTGTTTTTT,CASSLDQGHTGELFF
15,TRBJ2-3,NA,TRBV28,TRBD2,TGTGCCAGCACCATCGACTCTGGCGGGAGAGATACGCAGTATTTT,CASTIDSGGRDTQYF
15,TRBJ2-2,NA,TRBV19,NA,TGTGCCAGTAGTGCGAATTCGCAGAACACCGGGGAGCTGTTTTTT,CASSANSQNTGELFF
12,TRBJ2-7,NA,TRBV4-3,NA,TGCGCCAGCAGCCCGGGACGGGGGGAGCAGTACTTC,CASSPGRGEQYF
15,TRBJ1-2,few,TRBV5-1,TRBD1,TGCGCCAGCAGCCCCGGACAGGGGATCAACTATGGCTACACCTTC,CASSPGQGINYGYTF
15,TRBJ2-7,NA,TRBV10-3,TRBD2,TGTGCCATCAGTCCCGTCGCGGGGGGCTCCTACGAGCAGTACTTC,CAISPVAGGSYEQYF
16,TRBJ2-2,NA,TRBV4-2,NA,TGTGCCAGCAGCCAAGAGGGGGGGCCTGTTACCGGGGAGCTGTTTTTT,CASSQEGGPVTGELFF
18,TRBJ2-7,NA,TRBV21-1,NA,TGTGCCAGCAGCAAAAAGTGGAACCGGACTAGCAGTCCCTACGAGCAGTACTTC,CASSKKWNRTSSPYEQYF
15,TRBJ1-3,NA,TRBV5-4,TRBD1,TGTGCCAGCAGCCTTACAGGGGGTCCTGGAAACACCATATATTTT,CASSLTGGPGNTIYF
16,TRBJ1-3,NA,TRBV18,NA,TGTGCCAGCTCACCACCGGGGGACTTTTCTGGAAACACCATATATTTT,CASSPPGDFSGNTIYF
20,TRBJ1-2,once,TRBV4-3,TRBD1,TGCGCCAGCAGCCAGATGGGTCCCAAGACAGGGGCAAAAGCTAACTATGGCTACACCTTC,CASSQMGPKTGAKANYGYTF
15,TRBJ1-1,once,TRBV19,NA,TGTGCCAGTAGTACGACCGGGTGGAGGAACACTGAAGCTTTCTTT,CASSTTGWRNTEAFF
15,TRBJ2-2,NA,TRBV7-3,TRBD1,TGTGCCAGCAGCCGAACAGGGGCGTGGACCGGGGAGCTGTTTTTT,CASSRTGAWTGELFF
14,TRBJ2-2,once,TRBV3-1/TRBV3-2,NA,TGTGCCAGCAGCCAAGGGCCGTTCACCGGGGAGCTGTTTTTT,CASSQGPFTGELFF
15,TRBJ1-1,NA,TRBV19,TRBD1,TGTGCCAGTAGTATGCTACAGGGGGCGGGTAGTGAAGCTTTCTTT,CASSMLQGAGSEAFF
16,TRBJ1-5,NA,TRBV7-2,TRBD1,TGTGCCAGCAGCTCCGGACAGGGGGCCGGCAATCAGCCCCAGCATTTT,CASSSGQGAGNQPQHF
13,TRBJ1-1,many,TRBV7-9,NA,TGTGCCAGCAGCTTAGGAGGGATCTGGGAAGCTTTCTTT,CASSLGGIWEAFF
13,TRBJ2-1,once,TRBV18,NA,TGTGCCAGCTCACCATTAAGCGACAATGAGCAGTTCTTC,CASSPLSDNEQFF
14,TRBJ2-7,many,TRBV7-9,TRBD2,TGTGCCAGCAGCTCCTGGACTAGCGAGGACGAGCAGTACTTC,CASSSWTSEDEQYF
14,TRBJ2-5,NA,TRBV6-5,TRBD1,TGTGCCAGCAGGCGTCCGGGACAGCAAGAGACCCAGTACTTC,CASRRPGQQETQYF
13,TRBJ1-1,NA,TRBV18,NA,TGTGCCAGCTCAACAGGGCAAGACACTGAAGCTTTCTTT,CASSTGQDTEAFF
18,TRBJ2-3,NA,TRBV7-2,NA,TGTGCCAGCAGCTTAGTTAGCGATAGCGCGGGTAGCACAGATACGCAGTATTTT,CASSLVSDSAGSTDTQYF
12,TRBJ1-2,NA,TRBV25-1,NA,TGTGCCAGCAGTGAATTATCGGATGGCTACACCTTC,CASSELSDGYTF
16,TRBJ2-5,NA,TRBV27,TRBD1,TGTGCCAGCAGTCGGGATTCCGGGACAGGGAGGGAGACCCAGTACTTC,CASSRDSGTGRETQYF
15,TRBJ1-5,NA,TRBV18,NA,TGTGCCAGCTCACCAAACAGTAATAGCAATCAGCCCCAGCATTTT,CASSPNSNSNQPQHF
14,TRBJ2-7,once,TRBV5-1,TRBD1,TGCGCCAGCAGCGGGGACAGGGGCTCCTACGAGCAGTACTTC,CASSGDRGSYEQYF
14,TRBJ1-5,NA,TRBV7-8,NA,TGTGCCAGCAGCCCCCCCCCGGGGGATCAGCCCCAGCATTTT,CASSPPPGDQPQHF
19,TRBJ1-1,NA,TRBV5-1,TRBD1,TGCGCCAGCAGCTTGGCCCTACAGGGGGCAAAGGATGGGAACACTGAAGCTTTCTTT,CASSLALQGAKDGNTEAFF
16,TRBJ1-2,NA,TRBV27,TRBD1,TGTGCCAGCAGAAGTCCCGGGACAGGGGGCGACTATGGCTACACCTTC,CASRSPGTGGDYGYTF
12,TRBJ2-2,NA,TRBV19,NA,TGTGCCAGTCGTGCGGGGCCCGGGGAGCTGTTTTTT,CASRAGPGELFF
15,TRBJ2-3,NA,TRBV28,NA,TGTGCCAGCAGTCTCCAGGGCACTAGCACAGATACGCAGTATTTT,CASSLQGTSTDTQYF
16,TRBJ1-3,NA,TRBV4-2,NA,TGTGCCAGCAGCCAATCTGCGGGACCTACTGGAAACACCATATATTTT,CASSQSAGPTGNTIYF
13,TRBJ2-2,once,TRBV9,NA,TGTGCCAGCAGCGTTTCCAGTTCCGGGGAGCTGTTTTTT,CASSVSSSGELFF
18,TRBJ2-3,NA,TRBV7-9,NA,TGTGCCAGCAGCTCGAAGCTTTGGATGGCAGGGTCTGCAGATACGCAGTATTTT,CASSSKLWMAGSADTQYF
14,TRBJ2-2,NA,TRBV7-3,NA,TGTGCCAGCAGCTTGGTCTCGGTAACCGGGGAGCTGTTTTTT,CASSLVSVTGELFF
15,TRBJ1-4,NA,TRBV7-2,TRBD1,TGTGCCAGCAGCGCTCGGGACAGGGGAAATGAAAAACTGTTTTTT,CASSARDRGNEKLFF
15,TRBJ2-3,NA,TRBV3-1/TRBV3-2,NA,TGTGCCAGCAGCCAATTGCTAGGTGCGGGGGATACGCAGTATTTT,CASSQLLGAGDTQYF
15,TRBJ2-1,NA,TRBV6-6,NA,TGTGCCAGCAGTTACACAGGACAAGAAATCCATGAGCAGTTCTTC,CASSYTGQEIHEQFF
14,TRBJ2-5,NA,TRBV6-1,NA,TGTGCCAGCAGTGAAAAATGGGGGGAAGAGACCCAGTACTTC,CASSEKWGEETQYF
11,TRBJ1-2,NA,TRBV7-2,NA,TGTGCCAGCAGCGCTAGCTATGGCTACACCTTC,CASSASYGYTF
14,TRBJ2-5,NA,TRBV15,NA,TGTGCCACCAGCAGAGATAGGCGGAAAGAGACCCAGTACTTC,CATSRDRRKETQYF
14,TRBJ1-5,few,TRBV19,TRBD1,TGTGCCACCGCCCCGACAGGGGACGGTCAGCCCCAGCATTTT,CATAPTGDGQPQHF
13,TRBJ1-2,NA,TRBV7-9,TRBD1,TGTGCCAGCAGCCGGGGACAGGCTTATGGCTACACCTTC,CASSRGQAYGYTF
13,TRBJ1-2,NA,TRBV7-9,NA,TGTGCCAGCAGCGCCGGCAGGGACTATGGCTACACCTTC,CASSAGRDYGYTF
13,TRBJ1-1,NA,TRBV11-2,NA,TGTGCCAGCAGCTTAGCCATCCACTCTGAAGCTTTCTTT,CASSLAIHSEAFF
15,TRBJ1-2,NA,TRBV18,NA,TGTGCCAGCTCACCAGATGAGCAGGCCAACTATGGCTACACCTTC,CASSPDEQANYGYTF